A single sample is the source of the 30 T cell receptor beta chains below, sequenced in a study of OX40 agonist ivuxolimab in advanced cancers. Generated by immunoSEQ multiplex PCR, the TCRdb table keeps only in-frame clones and is missing some. Among 35,000 to 55,000 clones listed, about 90% were seen once. The specimen comprised CD4+ or CD8+ T cells sorted from blood, sampled in a trial of the OX40 agonist ivuxolimab. These receptors were collected from an adult with an advanced solid tumor such as melanoma, head and neck, liver or kidney cancer.

This clone has just a few counts. The J gene is TRBJ1-1, the V gene TRBV6-1; no clear D gene. Per the germline V gene, CDR1 is MNHNS and CDR2 is SASEGT. The CDR3 length is 12 residues. V was shortened by 2 bases and J by 2 bases, with 3 bases between the two germline ends. CDR3 coding DNA: TGTGCCAGCAGTGAACCCAACACTGAAGCTTTCTTT. Amino acids: CASSEPNTEAFF.

V usage is TRBV14 and J usage is TRBJ1-1; D gene uncertain. There are 12 residues in the CDR3. Germline V CDR1 and CDR2: SGHDN, FVKESK. With 4 bases removed from V and 5 bases from J, the gap between germline ends came to 8 bases. The CDR3 is CASSLKGTEAFF. DNA for the CDR3: TGTGCCAGCAGCCTAAAGGGAACTGAAGCTTTCTTT. Combining the CDR3 with reference TRBV14 and TRBJ1-1 gives the whole variable domain EAGVTQFPSHSVIEKGQTVTLRCDPISGHDNLYWYRRVMGKEIKFLLHFVKESKQDESGMPNNRFLAERTGGTYSTLKVQPAELEDSGVYFCASSLKGTEAFFGQGTRLTVV.

This chain uses TRBV1 with TRBJ2-4. TRBV1 has pseudogene status. This CDR3 is built from 17 residues. CDR3 residues: CTSSQLPRGVSKNIQYF. CDR3 coding DNA: TGCACCAGCAGCCAACTACCCAGAGGGGTCTCCAAAAACATTCAGTACTTC.

J is TRBJ1-1 and V is TRBV7-9; D is undetermined. Germline V lookup: CDR1 SEHNR, CDR2 FQNEAQ (reference sequence). The CDR3 contains 17 residues. V was shortened by 2 bases and J by 1 base, with 17 bases between the two germline ends. CDR3: CASSLWGGGRTNTEAFF. DNA for the CDR3: TGTGCCAGCAGCTTATGGGGTGGTGGCAGGACGAACACTGAAGCTTTCTTT.

The chain links TRBV9 to TRBJ2-5; D is perhaps TRBD1 (6 bases). Trimming shortened V by 0 bases and J by 5 bases, and 11 bases separated the two germline ends. The length of the CDR3 is 14 residues. CDR1 and CDR2 (germline): SGDLS, YYNGEE. The DNA for the CDR3 is TGTGCCAGCAGCGTAGCTCCCAGGGGTGAGACCCAGTACTTC. This translates into CASSVAPRGETQYF.

As DNA, the CDR3 is TGTGCCAGCAGCCCGGTGCAGGGGGGGACCCAGTACTTC. Amino acid sequence: CASSPVQGGTQYF. This chain connects TRBV11-2 to TRBJ2-5; D may be TRBD1 (7 bases). V shed 5 bases and J shed 7 bases, with 14 bases lying between them. CDR3 length equals 13 residues. Germline V gives CDR1 SGHAT, CDR2 FQNNGV.

The rearrangement joins TRBV19 to TRBJ1-5, with 9 bases aligning to TRBD1. Germline CDR1 reads LNHDA; CDR2 reads SQIVND (reference sequence). Trimming cost V 5 bases and J 2 bases; bases outside gene matches: 1. The CDR3 loop spans 14 amino acids. The CDR3, as DNA: TGTGCCAGTAGTTGGGACAGGGGCAATCAGCCCCAGCATTTT. It codes for CASSWDRGNQPQHF. The full variable domain, rest sourced from reference TRBV19 and TRBJ1-5, is DGGITQSPKYLFRKEGQNVTLSCEQNLNHDAMYWYRQDPGQGLRLIYYSQIVNDFQKGDIAEGYSVSREKKESFPLTVTSAQKNPTAFYLCASSWDRGNQPQHFGDGTRLSIL.

The chain combines TRBV11-1 with TRBJ1-5; no firm D call. V dropped 5 bases and J dropped 4 bases, with 9 bases sitting between them. The CDR3 contains 13 residues. Germline assignment: CDR1 SGHAT and CDR2 FQDESV (reference sequence). This CDR3 reads CASSRDLNQPQHF. DNA of the CDR3: TGTGCCAGCAGCCGGGATCTTAATCAGCCCCAGCATTTT. The whole variable domain, remainder taken from reference TRBV11-1 and TRBJ1-5, is EAEVAQSPRYKITEKSQAVAFWCDPISGHATLYWYRQILGQGPELLVQFQDESVVDDSQLPKDRFSAERLKGVDSTLKIQPAELGDSAMYLCASSRDLNQPQHFGDGTRLSIL.

The rearrangement joins TRBV19 to TRBJ2-2, with D tentatively TRBD1 or TRBD2 (5 bases each). V lost 8 bases and J 6 bases, leaving 13 bases between the germline ends. Per germline, CDR1 LNHDA and CDR2 SQIVND (reference sequence). This CDR3 has 13 residues. CDR3 coding DNA: TGTGCCAGTTCCCCCTGGGGGTCCGGGGAGCTGTTTTTT. Amino acid sequence: CASSPWGSGELFF. The full variable domain, rest sourced from reference TRBV19 and TRBJ2-2, is DGGITQSPKYLFRKEGQNVTLSCEQNLNHDAMYWYRQDPGQGLRLIYYSQIVNDFQKGDIAEGYSVSREKKESFPLTVTSAQKNPTAFYLCASSPWGSGELFFGEGSRLTVL.

The chain employs TRBV4-2 and TRBJ1-2; D is possibly TRBD1 (5 bases). The CDR3 runs 15 residues. Germline-derived CDR1 and CDR2 are LGHNA and YNFKEQ. The ends were cut back, 1 base at V and 6 bases at J, with 15 bases in the middle. The CDR3 reads CASSQAGRGSDGYTF. The CDR3 coding sequence is TGTGCCAGCAGCCAAGCTGGACGGGGGAGCGATGGCTACACCTTC.

V gene TRBV7-3 combines with J gene TRBJ2-4; no definite D call. The CDR3 is 14 amino acids. The V end lost 4 bases, the J end lost 6 bases, and 13 bases lay between the germline ends. Germline CDR1 and CDR2: SGHTA and FQGTGA. The CDR3 here is CASSYGRVPNIQYF. In DNA form, the CDR3 reads TGTGCCAGCAGCTACGGACGGGTCCCAAACATTCAGTACTTC.

The V gene is TRBV19, the J gene TRBJ2-5; D call uncertain. This CDR3 region has 14 residues. V lost 5 bases and J 1 base, leaving 11 bases between the germline ends. Germline V lookup: CDR1 LNHDA, CDR2 SQIVND (reference sequence). In nucleotides, the CDR3 is TGTGCCAGTAGTTCGATCTCGGGCCAAGAGACCCAGTACTTC. Translated: CASSSISGQETQYF. The full variable domain, its missing parts supplied by reference TRBV19 and TRBJ2-5, is DGGITQSPKYLFRKEGQNVTLSCEQNLNHDAMYWYRQDPGQGLRLIYYSQIVNDFQKGDIAEGYSVSREKKESFPLTVTSAQKNPTAFYLCASSSISGQETQYFGPGTRLLVL.

The gene calls are TRBV13 and TRBJ2-3; a possible D gene is TRBD2 (5 bases). Germline CDR1 and CDR2: PRHDT and FYEKMQ (reference sequence). The CDR3 is 15 residues long. V was cut by 2 bases and J by 6 bases, with 15 bases left in between. The CDR3 loop reads CASSLHEGGWDTQYF. CDR3 nucleotide sequence: TGTGCCAGCAGCTTACACGAGGGCGGCTGGGATACGCAGTATTTT. Based on the CDR3 plus reference TRBV13 and TRBJ2-3, the full variable domain is AAGVIQSPRHLIKEKRETATLKCYPIPRHDTVYWYQQGPGQDPQFLISFYEKMQSDKGSIPDRFSAQQFSDYHSELNMSSLELGDSALYFCASSLHEGGWDTQYFGPGTRLTVL.

J is TRBJ1-4 and V is TRBV9; 8 bases align to TRBD1. The V gene end was trimmed by 3 bases and the J gene end by 8 bases; junction bases not matched to a gene: 9. CDR1 SGDLS and CDR2 YYNGEE come from the germline V gene. The CDR3 has 15 residues. The CDR3 protein is CASSDTPGTGEKLFF. CDR3 nucleotides: TGTGCCAGCAGCGACACGCCCGGGACAGGAGAAAAACTGTTTTTT.

The chain has TRBV4-1 and TRBJ1-1, with a weak D call TRBD1 (5 bases). The CDR3 totals 15 residues. Germline CDR1 and CDR2: MGHRA and YSYEKL. V was cut by 1 base and J by 1 base, with 10 bases left in between. In nucleotides, the CDR3 is TGCGCCAGCAGCCAAGTCCCAGGGTCGAACACTGAAGCTTTCTTT. Translating it yields CASSQVPGSNTEAFF.

V is TRBV5-4 and J is TRBJ2-3; maybe TRBD1 (5 bases). The CDR3 contains 13 residues. V lost 4 bases to trimming and J lost 1 base, with 7 bases between them. Germline lookup yields CDR1 SGHNT and CDR2 YYREEE (reference sequence). The CDR3 loop reads CASSQTGTDTQYF. In DNA form, the CDR3 reads TGTGCCAGCAGCCAGACAGGCACAGATACGCAGTATTTT.

V gene TRBV6-1 combines with J gene TRBJ2-6, with 8 bases matching TRBD1. The CDR3 has 16 residues. Losses at the gene ends were 2 bases for V and 10 bases for J; bases not matched to a gene: 10. Germline V lookup: CDR1 MNHNS, CDR2 SASEGT. In nucleotides, the CDR3 is TGTGCCAGCAGTGAATCCCTGATGAGGACAGGGAACGTCCTGACTTTC. Translation: CASSESLMRTGNVLTF.

This chain joins TRBV29-1 and TRBJ2-5; possibly TRBD2 for D (6 bases). V shed 0 bases and J shed 4 bases, with 6 bases lying between them. The CDR3 is made up of 12 amino acids. The germline CDR1 and CDR2 sequences are SQVTM and ANQGSEA. The CDR3: CSVEDGGETQYF. DNA for the CDR3: TGCAGCGTTGAAGACGGGGGAGAGACCCAGTACTTC.

J is TRBJ1-1 and V is TRBV10-3; no clear D gene. Germline-derived CDR1 and CDR2 are ENHRY and SYGVKD. The CDR3 sequence is 12 residues long. V lost 11 bases and J 1 base, leaving 11 bases between the germline ends. In DNA form, the CDR3 reads TGTGCCCACCGGGCCGCGAACACTGAAGCTTTCTTT. Protein product: CAHRAANTEAFF.

The rearrangement links TRBV18 to TRBJ2-7; D gene ambiguous. Germline lookup yields CDR1 KGHSH and CDR2 LQKENI. Trimming took 2 bases from V and 2 from J, leaving 10 bases between them. The CDR3 has 14 residues. CDR3 nucleotide sequence: TGTGCCAGCTCACCAGGTAGGGCAGCCTACGAGCAGTACTTC. Translated: CASSPGRAAYEQYF.

This chain uses TRBV28 with TRBJ2-3, with D perhaps matching TRBD1 (6 bases). The V gene lost 3 bases and the J gene lost 11 bases, with 9 bases spanning the gap. This CDR3 has 11 residues. The germline V gene has CDR1 MDHEN and CDR2 SYDVKM. CDR3 in amino acids: CASSLPDRQYF. The CDR3 nucleotides are TGTGCCAGCAGTTTGCCGGACAGGCAGTATTTT.

DNA of the CDR3: TGTGCCAGCAGCCCCCTAGCGGGACTTTACAATGAGCAGTTCTTC. Protein sequence: CASSPLAGLYNEQFF. The genes are TRBV2 and TRBJ2-1, with 9 bases fitting TRBD2. V shed 6 bases and J 4 bases; nucleotides not matched to a gene: 7. The CDR3 length is 15 residues. Germline loops: CDR1 SNHLY, CDR2 FYNNEI.

The rearrangement uses TRBV5-5 and TRBJ1-4; D is perhaps TRBD1 (6 bases). CDR1 is SGHKS, CDR2 YYEKEE, per germline (reference sequence). Trimming removed 4 bases at V and 7 bases at J, with 20 bases between. The CDR3 runs 16 residues. The CDR3 DNA reads TGTGCCAGCAGCGTAGGACAGACGGTGGGAGGTGAAAAACTGTTTTTT. Protein product: CASSVGQTVGGEKLFF. Drawing the rest from reference TRBV5-5 and TRBJ1-4, the complete variable domain is DAGVTQSPTHLIKTRGQQVTLRCSPISGHKSVSWYQQVLGQGPQFIFQYYEKEERGRGNFPDRFSARQFPNYSSELNVNALLLGDSALYLCASSVGQTVGGEKLFFGSGTQLSVL.

The rearrangement uses TRBV7-2 and TRBJ1-5; D call uncertain. The V gene's germline CDR1 is SGHTA and CDR2 FQGNSA. The CDR3 covers 13 residues. The V end was cut by 5 bases, the J end by 6 bases, with 11 bases between. The DNA of the CDR3 is TGTGCCAGCAGCGCCTGGGATCTTCAGCCCCAGCATTTT. Amino acids: CASSAWDLQPQHF.

The rearrangement joins TRBV5-4 to TRBJ1-2, with unresolved D. The V gene's germline CDR1 is SGHNT and CDR2 YYREEE (reference sequence). The CDR3 loop spans 17 amino acids. V was cut by 0 bases and J by 6 bases, with 21 bases left in between. This CDR3 is CASSLEGRAGRSDGYTF. For the CDR3, the DNA is TGTGCCAGCAGCTTGGAAGGGCGGGCAGGACGAAGTGATGGCTACACCTTC.

The genes are TRBV5-1 and TRBJ1-5; the match to TRBD1 covers 7 bases. Losses at the gene ends were 0 bases for V and 7 bases for J; bases not matched to a gene: 4. The V gene's germline CDR1 is SGHRS and CDR2 YFSETQ. This CDR3 spans 14 amino acids. This CDR3 is CASSLGAGGQPQHF. In nucleotides, the CDR3 is TGCGCCAGCAGCTTGGGGGCAGGGGGACAGCCCCAGCATTTT.

The rearrangement joins TRBV7-9 to TRBJ2-5, with D tentatively TRBD2 (6 bases). From germline, CDR1 is SEHNR and CDR2 FQNEAQ (reference sequence). The CDR3 runs to 13 residues. The ends were cut back, 10 bases at V and 5 bases at J, with 17 bases in the middle. The CDR3 nucleotides are TGTGCCATTCCACCCGCGGGAACGGAGACCCAGTACTTC. Its protein product is CAIPPAGTETQYF.

This clone appeared once. The rearrangement links TRBV6-4 to TRBJ2-7, with D maybe TRBD2 (6 bases). Germline CDR1 is MRHNA and CDR2 is SNTAGT. V lost 8 bases, J lost 3 bases, and 29 bases lay in between. This CDR3 has 18 residues. The CDR3: CASGGSPAKPSAFYEQYF. The DNA of the CDR3 is TGTGCCAGCGGAGGATCGCCGGCGAAGCCTAGCGCCTTCTACGAGCAGTACTTC.

The chain carries TRBV18 and TRBJ1-5; no clear D gene. The V and J ends lost 2 bases and 2 bases respectively, with 4 bases between them. The germline gives CDR1 KGHSH, CDR2 LQKENI. This CDR3 has 13 amino acids. The CDR3 sequence: CASSPSGNQPQHF. The CDR3 bases are TGTGCCAGCTCACCATCAGGCAATCAGCCCCAGCATTTT.

The chain combines TRBV5-1 with TRBJ2-7, with D maybe TRBD1 (5 bases). Per germline, CDR1 SGHRS and CDR2 YFSETQ. Trimming left V 1 base short and J 0 bases short, with 11 bases between. This CDR3 has 15 residues. CDR3: CASSLLGLSSYEQYF. CDR3 sequence (DNA): TGCGCCAGCAGCTTGTTGGGGCTGAGCTCCTACGAGCAGTACTTC.